A single TCR beta chain is shown here with its context. These data come from a study of blood T cell repertoires in COVID-19. The overall study: Samples of COVID-19 (acute and convalescent) were obtained from the United States, Italy and Spain. Sources were T cells, B-cell-depleted T cells, or PBMCs; the material itself was cDNA or gDNA.

This CDR3 is built from 12 residues. Deletions cut 7 bases from V and 0 bases from J, with 6 bases between. Authors' processing steps: Counts of nucleated cells, estimated from reference gene primer amplification, were obtained. Generated by immunoSEQ multiplex PCR, the TCRdb table keeps only in-frame clones and is missing some. V, J and clone size are taken as reported in that table, and D and trimming were inferred from the DNA itself. The sample records 200,000 to 250,000 clones, approximately 86% being singletons. The source material was peripheral blood. The origin of this receptor is a woman older than 75 with acute or convalescent COVID-19. The chain recombines TRBV12-3 or TRBV12-4 with TRBJ1-1, with D possibly being TRBD1 (5 bases). The CDR3 region is CASNRMNTEAFF. The CDR3 nucleotides read TGTGCCAGCAACAGGATGAACACTGAAGCTTTCTTT.